The clone carrying this T cell receptor beta chain was seen many times. Its antigen is not identified. This entry belongs to a study of molecular identifiers for immune sequencing clone quantification. As for the study in general: Replicate RNA from roughly 21,000 or 96,000 naive CD8 T cells formed five aliquots; four were sequenced. Study-wide results and limits: Clones exceeding 20 RNA copies carried over 99% of effector molecules but under 1% of naive-cell molecules.

Germline V gene data show CDR1 as SGHVS and CDR2 as FQNEAQ. The CDR3 extends over 16 amino acids. Trimming took off 4 bases at V and 0 bases at J, with 14 bases between the two ends. One entry per CDR3 protein, called by TCRdb with MiXCR from the PCR reads. The repertoire holds approximately 550,000 distinct CDR3 sequences, roughly 25% seen once, with under 0.85% in the top ten. V usage is TRBV7-8 and J usage is TRBJ2-3; D remains unclear. The material sequenced was naive CD8+ T cells from blood, with Jurkat cell RNA spiked in. Specified subset: FACS-sorted CD8+CD4-CCR7+CD45RA+ naive T cells. This clonotype originated in a human donor in good health. Some libraries in this study had Jurkat cell RNA spiked in. The CDR3 protein is CASSYSRSSSTDTQYF. CDR3 nucleotide sequence: TGTGCCAGCAGCTATTCACGCAGCTCTAGCACAGATACGCAGTATTTT.